The 2 T cell receptor beta chains reported below all come from one sample, sequenced in a study of T cell repertoires in cytomegalovirus infection. These receptors lack a known antigen. TCRdb fed the reads into MiXCR, producing one record per CDR3 protein. The sample lists about 900,000 distinct CDR3 sequences; approximately 32% were seen once. The sample consisted of cultured CD8+ T cells from PBMCs, taken from culture after CMV antigen stimulation. Receptor source: a human donor in good health (CMV status not recorded). Some clones in this sample may be carry-over from other donors' samples.

To note about this clonotype: This may stem from a read error, because a much larger clone lies one nucleotide away. The V and J genes are TRBV7-8 and TRBJ1-5; D not certain. The CDR3 contains 14 residues. Germline V gene sequence: CDR1 SGHVS, CDR2 FQNEAQ. CDR3 sequence (DNA): TGTGTCAGCAGCTCAGACGGAAGCAATCAGCCCCAGCATTTT. Encoded protein: CVSSSDGSNQPQHF.

The V and J genes are TRBV10-3 and TRBJ1-1, with 8 bases fitting TRBD1. Trimming removed 6 bases from V and 0 bases from J; junction bases left unmatched: 3. The V gene's germline CDR1 is ENHRY and CDR2 SYGVKD. The CDR3 has 14 amino acids. The chain's CDR3 is CAIRAGGLNTEAFF. As DNA, the CDR3 is TGTGCCATCAGGGCAGGGGGCCTGAACACTGAAGCTTTCTTT.